The T cell receptor (beta chain) under discussion was sequenced for a study of response to subunit inactivated influenza vaccine. The study, taken as a whole, reports: Few new T cells, the authors suggested, are recruited by each seasonal influenza vaccination.

There are 12 residues in the CDR3. V was clipped by 6 bases and J by 9 bases, with 12 bases between them. The germline CDR1 and CDR2 sequences are MNHEY and SVGAGI. TCRdb ran MiXCR on the RT-PCR reads and lists one entry per CDR3 protein. The sample lists 450,000 to 700,000 distinct CDR3 sequences; approximately 15% were seen once. This clonotype occurred a few times. What it binds is not known. The TCR was taken from a man between 50 and 59 years old who received an inactivated influenza vaccine. V and J are TRBV6-5 and TRBJ2-1; D is uncertain. Material: PBMCs from blood, obtained 11 to 12 days after vaccination. The CDR3 DNA follows: TGTGCCAGCAGGTCAAGGTTGGGTGAGCAGTTCTTC. Translated: CASRSRLGEQFF.